The 30 T cell receptor beta chains below come from one sample, sequenced in a study of blood T cells in healthy people across ages. It was with a sample-barcoded 5' primer and a J-beta primer mix that a second PCR of roughly 6 to 12 cycles was run. TCRdb re-derived calls from the 5' RACE reads in MiXCR, one entry per CDR3 protein. In the table there are roughly 1,500,000 distinct CDR3 sequences, around 36% of which are singletons. Input material: blood. These receptors were taken from a woman aged 25 to 45 in good health.

This clonotype was recorded a few times. The chain uses TRBV10-3 and TRBJ2-7; TRBD2 aligns across 15 bases. Germline values: CDR1 ENHRY, CDR2 SYGVKD. The CDR3 is made up of 17 amino acids. After removal of 6 bases from V and 0 bases from J, the junction contained 6 bases not matched to a gene. CDR3 in amino acids: CAIRPGLAGGSSYEQYF. In nucleotides, the CDR3 is TGTGCCATCAGACCCGGACTAGCGGGAGGGAGCTCCTACGAGCAGTACTTC.

The V gene is TRBV7-9, the J gene TRBJ2-2; D is ambiguous. V lost 3 bases and J lost 9, with 11 bases in between. Germline CDR1 and CDR2: SEHNR and FQNEAQ (reference sequence). The CDR3 length is 13 residues. The CDR3 loop is CASSFPLERELFF. The CDR3 coding sequence is TGTGCCAGCAGCTTCCCACTGGAGAGGGAGCTGTTTTTT.

The V call is TRBV6-2 or TRBV6-3, the J call TRBJ2-1; TRBD1 matches 8 bases. Germline V gene data show CDR1 as MNHEY and CDR2 as SVGEGT. V lost 2 bases, J lost 3 bases, and 9 bases stayed unmatched. There are 17 residues in the CDR3. The CDR3 DNA reads TGTGCCAGCAGTTACGACAGGGGTGCGGGGTTCTACAATGAGCAGTTCTTC. Its protein product is CASSYDRGAGFYNEQFF.

The chain couples TRBV27 to TRBJ2-7; 11 bases map to TRBD2. In germline, CDR1 is MNHEY, CDR2 SMNVEV (reference sequence). The CDR3 spans 14 residues. V lost 5 bases and J lost 7; bases outside the gene matches: 7. The CDR3 spells CASSPSGRSGEQYF. The DNA for the CDR3 is TGTGCCAGCAGTCCTAGCGGGAGGTCGGGGGAGCAGTACTTC.

V and J are TRBV12-3 or TRBV12-4 and TRBJ1-6; D gene unclear. The CDR3 length is 13 residues. The V end was cut by 5 bases, the J end by 10 bases, with 12 bases between. The CDR3 region has the DNA TGTGCCAGCAGTGTGAACGGACGGTCACCCCTCCACTTT. Its protein product is CASSVNGRSPLHF.

The chain employs TRBV28 and TRBJ2-1; D possibly corresponds to TRBD2 (7 bases). Trimming removed 4 bases at V and 1 base at J, with 17 bases between. CDR3 length: 17 amino acids. Germline V gene sequence: CDR1 MDHEN, CDR2 SYDVKM. The CDR3 coding sequence is TGTGCCAGCAGTTCGACGGCGGGGGCTGAGTCCTACAATGAGCAGTTCTTC. The encoded protein is CASSSTAGAESYNEQFF. Using reference TRBV28 and TRBJ2-1 for the parts outside the CDR3, the full variable domain is DVKVTQSSRYLVKRTGEKVFLECVQDMDHENMFWYRQDPGLGLRLIYFSYDVKMKEKGDIPEGYSVSREKKERFSLILESASTNQTSMYLCASSSTAGAESYNEQFFGPGTRLTVL.

This clonotype was counted between two and nine times. The rearrangement uses TRBV7-9 and TRBJ2-7, with unresolved D. The V gene lost 5 bases and the J gene lost 2 bases, with 10 bases spanning the gap. CDR1 is SEHNR, CDR2 FQNEAQ, per germline (reference sequence). CDR3 length equals 13 residues. The CDR3 spells CASSARGPYEQYF. In nucleotides, the CDR3 is TGTGCCAGCAGCGCGAGAGGCCCCTACGAGCAGTACTTC.

Here the CDR3 reads CSARDIGQYSAPLHF. In DNA, the CDR3 is TGCAGTGCTAGAGATATAGGACAGTATTCGGCACCCCTCCACTTT. V gene TRBV20-1 combines with J gene TRBJ1-6, with a weak D call TRBD1 (6 bases). The ends were cut back, 0 bases at V and 11 bases at J, with 17 bases in the middle. This CDR3 spans 15 amino acids. Germline loops: CDR1 DFQATT, CDR2 SNEGSKA (reference sequence).

This clonotype was seen only a few times. The chain employs TRBV11-1 and TRBJ1-2, with a tentative D call TRBD1 (5 bases). Germline V gives CDR1 SGHAT, CDR2 FQDESV (reference sequence). The CDR3 totals 13 residues. Trimming shortened V by 2 bases and J by 8 bases, and 12 bases separated the two germline ends. CDR3 in amino acids: CASSLPAQGGYTF. CDR3 bases: TGTGCCAGCAGCTTACCCGCGCAGGGAGGCTACACCTTC.

The chain carries TRBV24-1 and TRBJ2-5; TRBD1 agrees at 7 bases. Germline CDR1 is KGHDR and CDR2 is SFDVKD. The CDR3 consists of 13 residues. After removal of 7 bases from V and 0 bases from J, the junction contained 1 base not matched to a gene. For the CDR3, the DNA is TGTGCCACCAGCGGGACAGACCAAGAGACCCAGTACTTC. Its translation is CATSGTDQETQYF.

The V gene is TRBV5-4, the J gene TRBJ2-1, with TRBD1 matching over 11 bases. The germline V gene encodes CDR1 SGHNT and CDR2 YYREEE (reference sequence). V was pared by 4 bases and J by 6 bases, with 6 bases of the junction left unmatched. The CDR3 has 15 residues. CDR3 nucleotide sequence: TGTGCCAGCAGCCGAACGGACAGGGGGCTCAATGAGCAGTTCTTC. This sequence encodes CASSRTDRGLNEQFF.

The chain uses TRBV20-1 and TRBJ1-6; 7 bases match TRBD1. CDR1 DFQATT and CDR2 SNEGSKA come from the germline V gene (reference sequence). The CDR3 is 14 amino acids. V shed 3 bases and J 9 bases; nucleotides not matched to a gene: 8. CDR3 DNA: TGCAGTGCTAGTGAGACAGGGACGGCTTCACCCCTCCACTTT. This sequence encodes CSASETGTASPLHF.

The chain joins TRBV5-4 to TRBJ2-7; 7 positions match TRBD1. This CDR3 has 17 amino acids. Germline V gene sequence: CDR1 SGHNT, CDR2 YYREEE (reference sequence). V lost 3 bases to trimming and J lost 0 bases; unmatched junction nucleotides: 12. The chain's CDR3 is CASSYGQATRGSYEQYF. In DNA form, the CDR3 reads TGTGCCAGCAGCTACGGACAGGCGACACGCGGCTCCTACGAGCAGTACTTC.

The rearrangement joins TRBV27 to TRBJ2-7; D might be TRBD2 (5 bases). The CDR3 is made up of 13 amino acids. Germline CDR1 and CDR2: MNHEY and SMNVEV (reference sequence). The V gene lost 6 bases and the J gene lost 6 bases, with 15 bases spanning the gap. The CDR3 DNA follows: TGTGCCAGCAGGTTAGAGGGATTTGGCGAGCAGTACTTC. Translating it yields CASRLEGFGEQYF.

This clonotype was picked up a small number of times. The V call is TRBV20-1, the J call TRBJ2-1; no firm D call. This CDR3 is 13 amino acids long. With 5 bases removed from V and 4 bases from J, the gap between germline ends came to 12 bases. The V gene's germline CDR1 is DFQATT and CDR2 SNEGSKA (reference sequence). CDR3 amino acids: CSAPGAVYNEQFF. In DNA form, the CDR3 reads TGCAGTGCTCCCGGCGCGGTATACAATGAGCAGTTCTTC.

This clonotype was seen a handful of times. Given a much more abundant clone one base away, this may be a read error. The genes are TRBV6-2 or TRBV6-3 and TRBJ2-2; no clear D. This CDR3 is 11 amino acids long. V was clipped by 4 bases and J by 6 bases, with 3 bases between them. CDR1 is MNHEY, CDR2 SVGEGT, per germline. The CDR3 coding sequence is TGTGCCAGCAGTTGGCCCGGGGAGCTGTTTTTT. Translation gives CASSWPGELFF.

This clonotype was recorded at least ten times. One end of the junction does not line up with germline, which may come from a read error. As DNA, the CDR3 is TGTGCCAGCAGCTTGGTGGGGACTGGGGCCAACGTCCTGACTTTC. Translating it yields CASSLVGTGANVLTF. The chain joins TRBV5-1 to TRBJ2-6; D not resolved. This CDR3 is built from 15 residues. The germline V gene has CDR1 SGHRS and CDR2 YFSETQ.

This clonotype was found once. The J gene is TRBJ1-1, the V gene TRBV9; 10 bases line up with TRBD1. The CDR3 covers 15 residues. V gave up 3 bases and J gave up 4 bases; unmatched junction bases: 6. Germline V gene lookup returns CDR1 SGDLS and CDR2 YYNGEE. CDR3: CASSGDRGGITEAFF. The CDR3 nucleotides read TGTGCCAGCAGCGGGGACAGGGGAGGCATCACTGAAGCTTTCTTT.

This clonotype appeared a few times. This chain uses TRBV7-8 with TRBJ2-3; TRBD2 agrees at 12 bases. CDR3 length equals 17 residues. V shed 4 bases, J shed 4 bases, and the junction held 9 bases outside the gene matches. Germline-derived CDR1 and CDR2 are SGHVS and FQNEAQ. The CDR3, as DNA: TGTGCCAGCAGCTCGCGACTAGCGGGGGCAATCGCAGATACGCAGTATTTT. Its protein is CASSSRLAGAIADTQYF. The full variable domain, with the rest looked up from reference TRBV7-8 and TRBJ2-3, is GAGVSQSPRYKVAKRGQDVALRCDPISGHVSLFWYQQALGQGPEFLTYFQNEAQLDKSGLPSDRFFAERPEGSVSTLKIQRTQQEDSAVYLCASSSRLAGAIADTQYFGPGTRLTVL.

This clonotype has at least ten counts. The chain carries TRBV4-1 and TRBJ2-7, with D unresolved. The V gene's germline CDR1 is MGHRA and CDR2 YSYEKL. Deletions cut 3 bases from V and 0 bases from J, with 12 bases between. The CDR3 runs 15 residues. This CDR3 reads CASSHQQISSYEQYF. The CDR3 nucleotides read TGCGCCAGCAGCCACCAACAGATAAGCTCCTACGAGCAGTACTTC.

This clonotype was detected a few times. The CDR3 coding sequence is TGTGCCAGCAGTTTATCGATGTCAGATCCTCAAGAGACCCAGTACTTC. Translating it yields CASSLSMSDPQETQYF. The chain joins TRBV27 to TRBJ2-5; D is undetermined. The CDR3 contains 16 residues. The ends were cut back, 0 bases at V and 2 bases at J, with 13 bases in the middle. Germline lookup yields CDR1 MNHEY and CDR2 SMNVEV (reference sequence).

The V gene is TRBV6-1, the J gene TRBJ1-2; D remains ambiguous. The CDR3 has 15 residues. Germline V CDR1 and CDR2: MNHNS, SASEGT. Between the trimmed V and J ends, which lost 2 bases and 4 bases, there was a span of 14 bases. Here the CDR3 reads CASSERPKGLYGYTF. As DNA, the CDR3 is TGTGCCAGCAGTGAAAGGCCTAAGGGCCTCTATGGCTACACCTTC.

This clonotype showed up just a few times. The chain joins TRBV28 to TRBJ2-7; D possibly corresponds to TRBD2 (7 bases). From germline, CDR1 is MDHEN and CDR2 SYDVKM. The CDR3 has 14 amino acids. The V end was cut by 6 bases, the J end by 4 bases, with 16 bases between. As DNA, the CDR3 is TGTGCCAGCAGGGAAGGGGGGGAGAGGTACGAGCAGTACTTC. Translating gives CASREGGERYEQYF.

This clonotype occurred a few times. The V and J genes are TRBV24-1 and TRBJ1-5; weak D call: TRBD1 (6 bases). The CDR3 is made up of 14 amino acids. The germline V gene has CDR1 KGHDR and CDR2 SFDVKD. The germline V and J ends were trimmed by 6 bases and 4 bases, with 12 bases remaining between them. The CDR3 loop is CATSSAGDNQPQHF. The CDR3 DNA follows: TGTGCCACCAGTTCGGCAGGGGATAATCAGCCCCAGCATTTT.

Turning to this clonotype: The junction and the germline gene differ at one end; a read error may be behind it. The rearrangement uses TRBV13 and TRBJ2-1, with D uncertain. The length of the CDR3 is 14 residues. CDR1 and CDR2 from the germline V gene are PRHDT and FYEKMQ (reference sequence). In DNA, the CDR3 is TGTGCCAGCAGCTTCGAAACCCTCCGCAATGAACAGTTCTTC. Protein product: CASSFETLRNEQFF. Supplemented by reference TRBV13 and TRBJ2-1, the full variable domain reads AAGVIQSPRHLIKEKRETATLKCYPIPRHDTVYWYQQGPGQDPQFLISFYEKMQSDKGSIPDRFSAQQFSDYHSELNMSSLELGDSALYFCASSFETLRNEQFFGPGTRLTVL.

This clonotype was counted only a few times. The V gene is TRBV5-1, the J gene TRBJ2-7; 7 nucleotides agree with TRBD2. The germline V gene encodes CDR1 SGHRS and CDR2 YFSETQ. The CDR3 sequence is 16 residues long. Unmatched junction bases numbered 7, after V lost 0 bases and J lost 1 base. The CDR3 sequence: CASSLASSGQSYEQYF. The CDR3 DNA follows: TGCGCCAGCAGCTTGGCATCTAGCGGCCAGTCCTACGAGCAGTACTTC. Full variable domain (rest looked up from reference TRBV5-1 and TRBJ2-7): KAGVTQTPRYLIKTRGQQVTLSCSPISGHRSVSWYQQTPGQGLQFLFEYFSETQRNKGNFPGRFSGRQFSNSRSEMNVSTLELGDSALYLCASSLASSGQSYEQYFGPGTRLTVT.

The chain uses TRBV6-6 and TRBJ2-3, with D unresolved. V lost 6 bases and J lost 12, with 16 bases in between. The CDR3 consists of 12 residues. Germline V gene data show CDR1 as MNHNY and CDR2 as SVGAGI (reference sequence). This CDR3 reads CASSRPGNLQYF. CDR3 DNA sequence: TGTGCCAGCAGCCGGCCCGGAAACCTTCAGTATTTT.

The sample holds many counts of this clonotype. The chain combines TRBV4-1 with TRBJ2-7; TRBD1 is a possible D gene (5 bases). This CDR3 has 17 amino acids. Germline V lookup: CDR1 MGHRA, CDR2 YSYEKL. V was trimmed by 0 bases and J by 0 bases, leaving 15 bases between them. The CDR3 DNA is TGCGCCAGCAGCCAAGACCCGACCGGACACCACTCCTACGAGCAGTACTTC. Translation: CASSQDPTGHHSYEQYF.

The gene calls are TRBV6-1 and TRBJ1-1; no clear D gene. This CDR3 contains 12 residues. The V end was cut by 11 bases, the J end by 4 bases, with 14 bases between. In germline, CDR1 is MNHNS, CDR2 SASEGT. The CDR3 loop reads CALLSSTTEAFF. In nucleotides, the CDR3 is TGTGCCCTGTTGAGCAGTACCACTGAAGCTTTCTTT.

The V gene is TRBV4-2, the J gene TRBJ1-1, with D perhaps matching TRBD1 (5 bases). The CDR3 extends over 14 amino acids. Germline assignment: CDR1 LGHNA and CDR2 YNFKEQ. Trimming removed 7 bases from V and 1 base from J, with 13 bases in between. The CDR3 DNA reads TGTGCCAGCACCCCGGGACTGAAGAACACTGAAGCTTTCTTT. Residues: CASTPGLKNTEAFF.